This is a list of T cell receptor beta chains from one sample in a study of cytomegalovirus exposure and HLA in healthy donors. Assay used: immunoSEQ multiplex PCR; TCRdb lists only in-frame clones, some missing. The sample has about 200,000 clones; 81% are singletons. Sequencing was done on a sample of PBMCs. The origin of the receptors is a young man in good health and CMV-seronegative. Each CDR3 is given with its conserved first and last residue. Each record gives: clone size, D gene, V gene, J gene, CDR3 DNA, CDR3 protein. The D gene is left open where the match is weak. Clone size is shown for a subset of rows, as once, few, many or a class of expanded clone.

clone_size: .
d_call: .
v_call: TRBV27
j_call: TRBJ1-2
cdr3_nt: TGTGCCAGCAGTTTATCGACAGGAAGGGGGAACTATGGCTACACCTTC
cdr3_aa: CASSLSTGRGNYGYTF

clone_size: .
d_call: .
v_call: TRBV30
j_call: TRBJ1-3
cdr3_nt: TGTGCCTGGAGTCCAATCCGGACAACTGGAAACACCATATATTTT
cdr3_aa: CAWSPIRTTGNTIYF

clone_size: medium-sized
d_call: TRBD2
v_call: TRBV6-4
j_call: TRBJ2-1
cdr3_nt: TGTGCCAGCAGTGACTCTAGCGGGGGGGCCAATGAGCAGTTCTTC
cdr3_aa: CASSDSSGGANEQFF

clone_size: .
d_call: .
v_call: TRBV4-3
j_call: TRBJ2-7
cdr3_nt: TGCGCCAGCAGCCAAGATATGGTCCGTCAGGTACCGTACGAGCAGTACTTC
cdr3_aa: CASSQDMVRQVPYEQYF

clone_size: .
d_call: .
v_call: TRBV4-3
j_call: TRBJ2-2
cdr3_nt: TGCGCCAGCAGCCAAGCTGACACCGGGGAGCTGTTTTTT
cdr3_aa: CASSQADTGELFF

clone_size: .
d_call: TRBD2
v_call: TRBV7-3
j_call: TRBJ2-1
cdr3_nt: TGTGCCAGCAGCTTAGGGAGACTAGCGGGAGGGGAGCAGTTCTTC
cdr3_aa: CASSLGRLAGGEQFF

clone_size: .
d_call: .
v_call: TRBV9
j_call: TRBJ1-1
cdr3_nt: TGTGCCAGCAGCGGCCAACAGGGAACTGAAGCTTTCTTT
cdr3_aa: CASSGQQGTEAFF

clone_size: .
d_call: .
v_call: TRBV7-9
j_call: TRBJ2-7
cdr3_nt: TGTGCCAGCAGCGACGGGACATTATACGAGCAGTACTTC
cdr3_aa: CASSDGTLYEQYF

clone_size: .
d_call: TRBD1
v_call: TRBV5-1
j_call: TRBJ2-1
cdr3_nt: TGCGCCAGCAGCCCCGGGACAGGGGGTCGGAATGAGCAGTTCTTC
cdr3_aa: CASSPGTGGRNEQFF

clone_size: once
d_call: TRBD2
v_call: TRBV7-2
j_call: TRBJ2-3
cdr3_nt: TGTGCCAGCAGCGTCAGCGGGGGCCTCCCCGTTCCAACGCAGTATTTT
cdr3_aa: CASSVSGGLPVPTQYF

clone_size: .
d_call: .
v_call: TRBV4-1
j_call: TRBJ2-5
cdr3_nt: TGCGCCAGCAGCCAAGAGTCGGGACTTATGAGGGAGACCCAGTACTTC
cdr3_aa: CASSQESGLMRETQYF

clone_size: once
d_call: .
v_call: TRBV7-6
j_call: TRBJ1-5
cdr3_nt: TGTGCCAGCAGCTTATCCCCGGGGTTAGGACAGCCCCAGCATTTT
cdr3_aa: CASSLSPGLGQPQHF

clone_size: .
d_call: TRBD2
v_call: TRBV19
j_call: TRBJ2-7
cdr3_nt: TGTGCCAGTAGTGGCGGGACTACCTACGAGCAGTACTTC
cdr3_aa: CASSGGTTYEQYF

clone_size: few
d_call: TRBD2
v_call: TRBV30
j_call: TRBJ2-5
cdr3_nt: TGTGCCTGGAGCGGACTCCGGATGGGGAGGGCGGAGACCCAGTACTTC
cdr3_aa: CAWSGLRMGRAETQYF

clone_size: .
d_call: TRBD2
v_call: TRBV29-1
j_call: TRBJ2-5
cdr3_nt: TGCAGCGCCCCGCATAAGACGGGGGGGCCGAAAGAGACCCAGTACTTC
cdr3_aa: CSAPHKTGGPKETQYF

clone_size: .
d_call: .
v_call: TRBV7-2
j_call: TRBJ1-5
cdr3_nt: TGTGCCAGCAGCTTCCGGGACAACAATCAGCCCCAGCATTTT
cdr3_aa: CASSFRDNNQPQHF

clone_size: .
d_call: .
v_call: TRBV30
j_call: TRBJ2-7
cdr3_nt: TGTGCCTGGAGTGTAAGACAGAGTCCCCCCTACGAGCAGTACTTC
cdr3_aa: CAWSVRQSPPYEQYF

clone_size: .
d_call: TRBD2
v_call: TRBV4-3
j_call: TRBJ2-1
cdr3_nt: TGCGCCAGCAGCCAAGGTAGCGGGACAAATGAGCAGTTCTTC
cdr3_aa: CASSQGSGTNEQFF

clone_size: few
d_call: .
v_call: TRBV9
j_call: TRBJ2-1
cdr3_nt: TGTGCCAGCAGCGTAGTAAAGGGGTACAATGAGCAGTTCTTC
cdr3_aa: CASSVVKGYNEQFF

clone_size: .
d_call: .
v_call: TRBV21-1
j_call: TRBJ2-1
cdr3_nt: TGTGCCAGCAGTTTCACATCCAGGGGAAAATACAATGAGCAGTTCTTC
cdr3_aa: CASSFTSRGKYNEQFF

clone_size: .
d_call: TRBD2
v_call: TRBV11-3
j_call: TRBJ2-1
cdr3_nt: TGTGCCAGCCAACTAACTAGCGGGAGTAGTGAGCAGTTCTTC
cdr3_aa: CASQLTSGSSEQFF

clone_size: once
d_call: TRBD2
v_call: TRBV11-2
j_call: TRBJ2-1
cdr3_nt: TGTGCCAGCCACCGGGGGGGACGAGGCAATGAGCAGTTCTTC
cdr3_aa: CASHRGGRGNEQFF

clone_size: .
d_call: .
v_call: TRBV7-9
j_call: TRBJ1-5
cdr3_nt: TGTGCCAGCAGCAGCGACGGATATAGCAATCAGCCCCAGCATTTT
cdr3_aa: CASSSDGYSNQPQHF

clone_size: .
d_call: .
v_call: TRBV11-2
j_call: TRBJ2-5
cdr3_nt: TGTGCCACCGACGGCAGGGACAAGACCCAGTACTTC
cdr3_aa: CATDGRDKTQYF

clone_size: .
d_call: TRBD1
v_call: TRBV7-2
j_call: TRBJ2-7
cdr3_nt: TGTGCCAGCAGCGGAGGACAGGTACCAGTCTACGAGCAGTACTTC
cdr3_aa: CASSGGQVPVYEQYF

clone_size: .
d_call: TRBD1
v_call: TRBV27
j_call: TRBJ2-7
cdr3_nt: TGTGCCAGCCGTACCACGCCGGGACAGACCTACGAGCAGTACTTC
cdr3_aa: CASRTTPGQTYEQYF

clone_size: .
d_call: .
v_call: TRBV10-1
j_call: TRBJ2-7
cdr3_nt: TGCGCCAGCAGTGAGTCGAAATTAAGTCCGGGAACCTACGAGCAGTACTTC
cdr3_aa: CASSESKLSPGTYEQYF

clone_size: once
d_call: TRBD1
v_call: TRBV7-9
j_call: TRBJ1-4
cdr3_nt: TGTGCCAGCAGCCTGTCCGGACAGGGGGCTAATGAAAAACTGTTTTTT
cdr3_aa: CASSLSGQGANEKLFF

clone_size: .
d_call: TRBD2
v_call: TRBV19
j_call: TRBJ2-3
cdr3_nt: TGTGCCAGTAACCTAGCGGGGGGATCAGATACGCAGTATTTT
cdr3_aa: CASNLAGGSDTQYF

clone_size: .
d_call: .
v_call: TRBV25-1
j_call: TRBJ1-1
cdr3_nt: TGTGCCAGCAGCCGGTACACTGAAGCTTTCTTT
cdr3_aa: CASSRYTEAFF